A selection of T cell receptor beta chains follows, all from one sample in a study of vaccination effects on CD4 cells after COVID-19. Clones were read by immunoSEQ multiplex PCR, and TCRdb kept only the in-frame ones, dropping some. The data contain approximately 22,000 clones, around 66% of them seen just once; the ten biggest clones take up approximately 12%. Their antigens remain unidentified. The sample here was CD4+ T cells from PBMCs cultured with HCoV-229E spike peptides, taken before COVID-19 vaccination. The receptors come from a human donor who received a COVID-19 vaccine. CDR3s include the opening cysteine and the closing phenylalanine or tryptophan. D genes are given only for firm matches. Clone size is shown for a subset of rows, as once, few, many or a class of expanded clone.

J	size	D	V	DNA	CDR3
TRBJ2-1	NA	TRBD2	TRBV11-2	TGTGCCAGCAGCAACGTCGGACTAGCATCCCCGGGCGAGCAGTTCTTC	CASSNVGLASPGEQFF
TRBJ2-4	NA	NA	TRBV27	TGTGCCAGCAGTTTGGGCCGGGACAACTACATTCAGTACTTC	CASSLGRDNYIQYF
TRBJ1-2	NA	NA	TRBV7-9	TGTGCCAGCAGCACCCGGGTCAGGGACCATAACTATGGCTACACCTTC	CASSTRVRDHNYGYTF
TRBJ2-2	few	NA	TRBV29-1	TGCAGCGTCCAGGGCGGAGGTAACACCGGGGAGCTGTTTTTT	CSVQGGGNTGELFF
TRBJ1-4	few	NA	TRBV5-6	TGTGCCAGCAGCTTGATATGGGGGAGTGAAAAACTGTTTTTT	CASSLIWGSEKLFF
TRBJ2-5	once	NA	TRBV24-1	TGTGCCACCAGTGATTCCCGGGGACAAGAGACCCAGTACTTC	CATSDSRGQETQYF
TRBJ2-3	once	NA	TRBV2	TGTGCCAGTACTAGAGATACGCAGTATTTT	CASTRDTQYF
TRBJ2-1	NA	NA	TRBV27	TGTGCCAGCAGTCCCCGGGGTCTCGGGGTGGGGCTCTCCTACAATGAGCAGTTCTTC	CASSPRGLGVGLSYNEQFF
TRBJ1-2	few	NA	TRBV6-6	TGTGCCAGCAGTTACGATCCCTGGAACTATGGCTACACCTTC	CASSYDPWNYGYTF
TRBJ1-5	NA	NA	TRBV6-5	TGTGCCAGCAGTTACTCGTATCGGGGCAGTCAGCCCCAGCATTTT	CASSYSYRGSQPQHF
TRBJ1-6	few	NA	TRBV6-5	TGTGCCAGCAGCTTTGGACGGACAGAAAATTCACCCCTCCACTTT	CASSFGRTENSPLHF
TRBJ2-1	NA	NA	TRBV6-4	TGTGCCAGCAGTGACGTCACCGGGAGTGCGCAGTTCTTC	CASSDVTGSAQFF
TRBJ2-5	NA	TRBD2	TRBV24-1	TGTGCCACCAGTGACGGGGGACTAGCGGGCTACCATGCCCAGTACTTC	CATSDGGLAGYHAQYF
TRBJ2-3	NA	TRBD1	TRBV6-5	TGTGCCAGCAGTACAATGACAGGGGATACGCAGTATTTT	CASSTMTGDTQYF
TRBJ2-3	NA	TRBD1	TRBV5-1	TGCGCCAGCAGCGGACCGGGACAGACCACAGATACGCAGTATTTT	CASSGPGQTTDTQYF
TRBJ2-3	once	NA	TRBV18	TGTGCCAGCTCACCACCCGTAGGAGCGACAGATACGCAGTATTTT	CASSPPVGATDTQYF
TRBJ2-7	few	TRBD2	TRBV7-2	TGTGCCAGCAGCTATAGCGGGGGGGACCGCTACGAGCAGTACTTC	CASSYSGGDRYEQYF
TRBJ2-1	NA	NA	TRBV3-1/TRBV3-2	TGTGCCAGCAGCAGCAACCTTAACACTAATGAGCAGTTCTTC	CASSSNLNTNEQFF
TRBJ1-1	NA	NA	TRBV4-1	TGCGCCAGCAGCCGGCCCCAGGAAAGAGGGACTGAAGCTTTCTTT	CASSRPQERGTEAFF
TRBJ1-1	NA	NA	TRBV19	TGTGCCAGTAGTACGGGGTCTCTAGGCACTGAAGCTTTCTTT	CASSTGSLGTEAFF
TRBJ1-5	NA	TRBD1	TRBV5-4	TGTGCCAGCAGCTTGGACAGGGGTCAATATCAGCCCCAGCATTTT	CASSLDRGQYQPQHF
TRBJ1-2	few	NA	TRBV5-1	TGCGCCAGCAGCTCCGATGTGACGGGTTATGGCTACACCTTC	CASSSDVTGYGYTF
TRBJ2-7	NA	TRBD1	TRBV19	TGTGCCAGTAGTATTCTCCCCAGCCCAGGGGGCTACGAGCAGTACTTC	CASSILPSPGGYEQYF
TRBJ2-5	NA	NA	TRBV5-1	TGCGCCAGCAGCAGCCCAGTGACGGGGGAGACCCAGTACTTC	CASSSPVTGETQYF
TRBJ1-3	NA	NA	TRBV6-2/TRBV6-3	TGTGCCAGCAGTTACACTCAGGTTCTCCGAAACACCATATATTTT	CASSYTQVLRNTIYF
TRBJ1-2	NA	NA	TRBV18	TGTGCCAGCTCACTTACCGACAGACCCTATGGCTACACCTTC	CASSLTDRPYGYTF
TRBJ2-7	NA	NA	TRBV10-1	TGCGCCAGCAGTCCGGGACGGACCTACGAGCAGTACTTC	CASSPGRTYEQYF
TRBJ1-6	NA	NA	TRBV6-1	TGTGCCAGCAGTGAATCCGTGGCGAATTCACCCCTCCACTTT	CASSESVANSPLHF
TRBJ2-2	NA	NA	TRBV6-5	TGTGCCAGCCGCACGACGGGAGTGGACACCGGGGAGCTGTTTTTT	CASRTTGVDTGELFF
TRBJ1-3	NA	TRBD1	TRBV6-1	TGTGCCAGCAGTGCTCTAAAACAGGGGGCTGGAAACACCATATATTTT	CASSALKQGAGNTIYF
TRBJ2-7	NA	TRBD1	TRBV29-1	TGCAGCGTGGCCGGGGACAGGGGTTCCTACGAGCAGTACTTC	CSVAGDRGSYEQYF
TRBJ1-2	NA	NA	TRBV21-1	TGTGCCAGCAGCAAAGCTGTATTGCCAGGGAGGCTTGGCTACACCTTC	CASSKAVLPGRLGYTF
TRBJ1-2	large	TRBD1	TRBV7-2	TGTGCCAGCAGCTTTTACCTTGGACAGGATGGCTACACCTTC	CASSFYLGQDGYTF
TRBJ2-7	few	NA	TRBV2	TGTGCCAGCAGTGAAAAGGTCCTGGTTCGCTACGAGCAGTACTTC	CASSEKVLVRYEQYF
TRBJ2-1	NA	NA	TRBV27	TGTGCCAGCAGGTCGGGTCTAGACAATGAGCAGTTCTTC	CASRSGLDNEQFF
TRBJ1-6	NA	TRBD1	TRBV5-4	TGTGCCAGCAGTAGTGTGGACAGGGTTAATTCACCCCTCCACTTT	CASSSVDRVNSPLHF
TRBJ2-2	NA	NA	TRBV9	TGTGCCAGCAGCCCAAGACCCACCGGGGAGCTGTTTTTT	CASSPRPTGELFF
TRBJ1-6	NA	NA	TRBV7-9	TGTGCCAGCAGCCCGGCGGCAGGGACGCCCGGTTCACCCCTCCACTTT	CASSPAAGTPGSPLHF
TRBJ2-2	NA	NA	TRBV5-1	TGCGCCAGCAGCTTTGTGTCGATCTATAACACCGGGGAGCTGTTTTTT	CASSFVSIYNTGELFF
TRBJ2-2	few	NA	TRBV30	TGTGCCTGGCAACCTCGCACGGAGCTGTTTTTT	CAWQPRTELFF
TRBJ2-1	few	NA	TRBV2	TGTGCCAGCAGTCTACTAGTCAGTGAGCAGTTCTTC	CASSLLVSEQFF
TRBJ1-4	NA	TRBD1	TRBV19	TGTGCCAGCCGACAGGGGGCGGATGAAAAACTGTTTTTT	CASRQGADEKLFF
TRBJ1-5	NA	NA	TRBV6-5	TGTGCCAGCGGGGCGGGCGGCAATCAGCCCCAGCATTTT	CASGAGGNQPQHF
TRBJ2-2	NA	TRBD2	TRBV5-1	TGCGCCAGCCGCCGCGAAGGACTAGCCACCGGGGAGCTGTTTTTT	CASRREGLATGELFF
TRBJ2-1	NA	TRBD1	TRBV4-1	TGCGCCAGCAGCCAACGGACTAGGACAGGGGGTTCCTACAATGAGCAGTTCTTC	CASSQRTRTGGSYNEQFF
TRBJ2-7	NA	TRBD2	TRBV7-6	TGTGCCAGCAGCTTCGGGGGACTAGCACTCCACGAGCAGTACTTC	CASSFGGLALHEQYF
TRBJ1-1	NA	TRBD1	TRBV7-2	TGTGCCAGCAGCTCAGGGACAGGGGCGATTGGGAACACTGAAGCTTTCTTT	CASSSGTGAIGNTEAFF
TRBJ2-2	NA	NA	TRBV20-1	TGCAGTGCTCGTGACGGGAACACCGGGGAGCTGTTTTTT	CSARDGNTGELFF
TRBJ2-7	NA	NA	TRBV19	TGTGCCAGTAGTAAAGCAGGTAGGGCCTACGAGCAGTACTTC	CASSKAGRAYEQYF
TRBJ2-7	NA	TRBD2	TRBV6-1	TGTGCCAGCAGTGAACAACTAGCGGGGGTTTACGAGCAGTACTTC	CASSEQLAGVYEQYF
TRBJ2-1	NA	NA	TRBV18	TGTGCCAGCTCACCACTCAGGGCCTCTTTTGACTACAATGAGCAGTTCTTC	CASSPLRASFDYNEQFF
TRBJ1-2	few	NA	TRBV5-1	TGCGCCAGCAGCCTGGACATCCAATATGGCTACACCTTC	CASSLDIQYGYTF
TRBJ2-2	NA	NA	TRBV6-5	TGTGCCAGCAGTTACAGCCCCGCCTCGAACACCGGGGAGCTGTTTTTT	CASSYSPASNTGELFF
TRBJ2-3	NA	TRBD1	TRBV18	TGTGCCAGCTCAACCGACAGGGATCCCACAGATACGCAGTATTTT	CASSTDRDPTDTQYF
TRBJ2-7	NA	NA	TRBV13	TGTGCCAGCAGCTTTGGAGGGTTTAACGAGCAGTACTTC	CASSFGGFNEQYF